Given below is one T cell receptor (beta chain) in context. The repertoire was sequenced with immunoSEQ multiplex PCR; TCRdb's copy has only in-frame clones and lacks some. The sample yields about 250,000 clones, under 90% seen once. These data belong to a study of blood T cell repertoires in COVID-19. CDR1 SEHNR and CDR2 FQNEAQ come from the germline V gene (reference sequence). The CDR3 is made up of 14 amino acids. Trimming pared 5 bases from V and 2 bases from J, leaving 12 bases between. Sequenced input: PBMCs or T cells enriched from blood (not recorded which). This clonotype originated in a man between 18 and 29 years old who had recovered from COVID-19. This sequence joins TRBV7-9 and TRBJ1-1, with D maybe TRBD1 (6 bases). CDR3 nucleotide sequence: TGTGCCAGCAGCATCCAAGGGGGTAACACTGAAGCTTTCTTT. This encodes CASSIQGGNTEAFF.